A selection of T cell receptor beta chains follows, all from one sample in a study of CD8 T cells in ankylosing spondylitis. TCRdb passed the 5' RACE reads through MiXCR, listing each CDR3 protein once. This sample has fewer than 400,000 distinct CDR3 sequences, with around 15% found just once. The specimen was blood, either unsorted or a sorted T cell fraction (not recorded which). Receptor source: a male donor with ankylosing spondylitis or in good health (not recorded which). Both conserved end residues are part of each CDR3. D genes are given only for firm matches. A clone size is listed for some rows: how often the clone was seen (once, few, many), or a class if it is expanded.

TRBV6-1	once	TRBD2	TRBJ2-2	CASSRGLASPPGELFF	TGTGCCAGCAGTCGCGGACTAGCGAGCCCCCCCGGGGAGCTGTTTTTT
TRBV4-1	-	-	TRBJ2-2	CASSREAGSQNTGELFF	TGCGCCAGCAGCCGCGAGGCGGGGTCCCAGAACACCGGGGAGCTGTTTTTT
TRBV7-9	-	-	TRBJ2-1	CASSPPAVGDGEQFF	TGTGCCAGCAGCCCCCCGGCGGTGGGTGATGGTGAGCAGTTCTTC
TRBV7-9	few	-	TRBJ2-3	CASSFIAESDTQYF	TGTGCCAGCAGCTTTATTGCGGAGTCAGATACGCAGTATTTT
TRBV4-1	few	TRBD2	TRBJ2-7	CASSQDGAGRSSYEQYF	TGCGCCAGCAGCCAAGATGGAGCGGGAAGGAGCTCCTACGAGCAGTACTTC
TRBV7-7	few	TRBD2	TRBJ2-5	CASLYPGGGETQYF	TGTGCCAGCCTCTATCCTGGGGGGGGAGAGACCCAGTACTTC
TRBV5-1	-	-	TRBJ1-1	CASRPTGTGTEAFF	TGCGCCAGCAGACCAACGGGGACTGGCACTGAAGCTTTCTTT
TRBV20-1	many	TRBD2	TRBJ2-1	CSARDNSLAGVDEQFF	TGCAGTGCTAGAGATAATTCGCTAGCGGGAGTTGATGAGCAGTTCTTC
TRBV29-1	many	TRBD1	TRBJ2-5	CSVDPRQGSQETQYF	TGCAGCGTTGACCCGCGACAGGGGTCCCAAGAGACCCAGTACTTC
TRBV19	few	-	TRBJ1-2	CASSIEAGRGNYGYTF	TGTGCCAGTAGTATAGAAGCGGGCAGGGGAAACTATGGCTACACCTTC
TRBV6-5	few	TRBD1	TRBJ2-6	CASSYSWGQAFSGANVLTF	TGTGCCAGCAGTTACTCTTGGGGACAGGCCTTCTCTGGGGCCAACGTCCTGACTTTC
TRBV10-3	few	-	TRBJ2-4	CAISESSDNIQYF	TGTGCCATCAGTGAGTCGTCAGACAACATTCAGTACTTC
TRBV30	few	-	TRBJ2-1	CATLGVSYNEQFF	TGTGCGACCTTGGGGGTTTCCTACAATGAGCAGTTCTTC
TRBV7-9	-	-	TRBJ2-1	CASTLSRDYNEQFF	TGTGCCAGCACCCTCAGCCGGGACTACAATGAGCAGTTCTTC
TRBV7-2	few	-	TRBJ1-4	CASSIDQDTKLFF	TGTGCCAGCAGTATAGATCAGGACACAAAACTGTTTTTT
TRBV10-2	-	TRBD2	TRBJ2-1	CASNKGLAGASSYNEQFF	TGCGCCAGCAACAAAGGACTAGCGGGTGCCAGCTCCTACAATGAGCAGTTCTTC
TRBV3-1	few	TRBD1	TRBJ2-2	CASSQGTGGFLTGELFF	TGTGCCAGCAGCCAGGGGACAGGGGGATTCCTAACCGGGGAGCTGTTTTTT
TRBV12-3/TRBV12-4	many	TRBD1	TRBJ1-2	CASSLRSRDRDYGYTF	TGTGCCAGCAGTTTAAGGTCCCGGGACAGGGACTATGGCTACACCTTC
TRBV14	-	-	TRBJ1-4	CASSQVLNEKLFF	TGTGCCAGCAGCCAAGTTTTGAATGAAAAACTGTTTTTT
TRBV2	-	TRBD1	TRBJ2-5	CASSSSGTARGAQYF	TGTGCCAGTTCCTCCTCCGGGACAGCCCGAGGAGCCCAGTACTTC
TRBV12-3/TRBV12-4	many	-	TRBJ2-7	CASSQDGSSYEQYF	TGTGCCAGCAGCCAGGACGGCAGCTCCTACGAGCAGTACTTC
TRBV4-1	-	-	TRBJ1-6	CASSQEAQSRSLHF	TGCGCCAGCAGCCAAGAGGCACAGTCGAGATCCCTCCACTTT
TRBV7-2	-	-	TRBJ1-2	CASSLALGRPQGYTF	TGTGCCAGCAGCTTAGCGCTTGGACGGCCCCAGGGCTACACCTTC
TRBV6-1	-	-	TRBJ1-2	CASSLRGGGGGYTF	TGTGCCAGCAGCCTCCGGGGCGGCGGAGGAGGCTACACCTTC
TRBV10-3	-	-	TRBJ2-5	CAIRADTQETQYF	TGTGCCATCCGCGCGGACACACAAGAGACCCAGTACTTC
TRBV15	few	TRBD2	TRBJ2-7	CATSRDFYLASGTLYEQYF	TGTGCCACCAGCAGAGATTTCTACCTGGCTAGCGGGACCCTCTACGAGCAGTACTTC
TRBV6-5	-	TRBD1	TRBJ1-1	CASSYRQGAGTEAFF	TGTGCCAGCAGTTACCGACAGGGGGCGGGAACTGAAGCTTTCTTT